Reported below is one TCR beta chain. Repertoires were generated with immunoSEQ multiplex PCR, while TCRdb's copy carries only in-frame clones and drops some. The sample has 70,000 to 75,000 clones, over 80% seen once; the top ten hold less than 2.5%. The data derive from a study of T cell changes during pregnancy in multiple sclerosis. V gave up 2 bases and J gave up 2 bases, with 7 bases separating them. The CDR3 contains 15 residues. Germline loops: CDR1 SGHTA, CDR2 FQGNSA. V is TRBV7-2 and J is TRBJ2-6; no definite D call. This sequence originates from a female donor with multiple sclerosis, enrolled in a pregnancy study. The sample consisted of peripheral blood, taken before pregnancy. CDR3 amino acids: CASSLRRAGANVLTF. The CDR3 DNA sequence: TGTGCCAGCAGCTTACGGAGAGCTGGGGCCAACGTCCTGACTTTC.